The T cell receptor (beta chain) under discussion was sequenced for a study of glioma-infiltrating T cells after dendritic cell vaccination. Clones were read by immunoSEQ multiplex PCR, and TCRdb kept only the in-frame ones, dropping some. The repertoire holds 65,000 to 80,000 clones, with about nine tenths as singletons. Time point noted: after dendritic cell vaccination, including at tumor progression/relapse. From germline, CDR1 is MGHRA and CDR2 YSYEKL. The CDR3 is 16 amino acids. V was cut by 4 bases and J by 0 bases, with 16 bases left in between. Sequencing used blood, obtained after dendritic cell vaccination. The chain is built from TRBV4-1 and TRBJ2-7; tentatively, D is TRBD2 (6 bases). The receptor comes from a human donor with glioblastoma. The CDR3 region has the DNA TGCGCCAGCAGCCCTCCTTGGGGGGATTTCTCCTACGAGCAGTACTTC. Translating it yields CASSPPWGDFSYEQYF.